The 17 T cell receptor beta chains in this list originate from one sample, sequenced in a study of T cell responses to AZD1222 COVID-19 vaccine (dated by TCRdb to 2020 to 2022). Interpreted using the paper, the time point label stands for: baseline before first vaccination. The protocol used for the library was the immunoSEQ multiplex PCR assay. What TCRdb holds here is the immuneACCESS table cut down to in-frame rearrangements. Part of the clones is not present; checked against another copy, under half of the missing clones reflect an unresolved V gene, and the others are unexplained. In all, the sample holds some 130,000 clones, and about nine tenths of those were seen once. The ten top clones hold roughly 6.5% of the sample. This sample comprised peripheral blood, obtained on day 0 of AZD1222 vaccination. These receptors were collected from an adult in good health.

The chain combines TRBV6-5 with TRBJ1-5, with D unresolved. CDR3 length: 15 amino acids. CDR1 is MNHEY, CDR2 SVGAGI, per germline. Trimming took 4 bases from V and 0 from J, leaving 10 bases between them. DNA for the CDR3: TGTGCCAGCAGTTCGACTGAGTATAGCAATCAGCCCCAGCATTTT. Its translation is CASSSTEYSNQPQHF.

V usage is TRBV19 and J usage is TRBJ2-1; D perhaps matches TRBD2 (6 bases). V was cut by 4 bases and J by 2 bases, with 12 bases left in between. In germline, CDR1 is LNHDA, CDR2 SQIVND (reference sequence). The CDR3 consists of 15 residues. Here the CDR3 reads CASSTTGDPYNEQFF. The CDR3 DNA reads as TGTGCCAGTAGTACCACGGGGGACCCCTACAATGAGCAGTTCTTC. Full variable domain (outside the CDR3, taken from reference TRBV19 and TRBJ2-1): DGGITQSPKYLFRKEGQNVTLSCEQNLNHDAMYWYRQDPGQGLRLIYYSQIVNDFQKGDIAEGYSVSREKKESFPLTVTSAQKNPTAFYLCASSTTGDPYNEQFFGPGTRLTVL.

This clone was recorded only once. The V and J genes are TRBV21-1 and TRBJ1-5. TRBV21-1 represents a pseudogene. This CDR3 comprises 13 residues. As DNA, the CDR3 is TGTGCCAGCAGCCCGGAGAATAATCAGCCCCAGCATTTT. It specifies CASSPENNQPQHF.

The J gene is TRBJ1-6, the V gene TRBV30; 7 nucleotides line up with TRBD1. The CDR3 extends over 14 amino acids. Trimming took 4 bases from V and 1 from J; bases not matched to a gene: 1. Germline CDR1 reads GTSNPN; CDR2 reads SVGIG (reference sequence). The CDR3 reads CAWNRGSYNSPLHF. Written as DNA, the CDR3 is TGTGCCTGGAACAGGGGTTCCTATAATTCACCCCTCCACTTT.

This sequence joins TRBV30 and TRBJ2-7; no clear D. CDR1 GTSNPN and CDR2 SVGIG come from the germline V gene (reference sequence). V lost 0 bases, J lost 3 bases, and 6 bases lay in between. This CDR3 is 12 amino acids long. CDR3 sequence reads: CAWSVDSYEQYF. Written as DNA, the CDR3 is TGTGCCTGGAGTGTAGATAGCTACGAGCAGTACTTC.

The chain uses TRBV7-2 and TRBJ2-5; weak D call: TRBD1 (6 bases). The V gene lost 5 bases and the J gene lost 1 base, with 11 bases spanning the gap. The CDR3 is 14 amino acids. Germline loops: CDR1 SGHTA, CDR2 FQGNSA. CDR3 sequence: CASSRTVFQETQYF. The CDR3 nucleotides read TGTGCCAGCAGCCGGACAGTTTTCCAAGAGACCCAGTACTTC.

The chain recombines TRBV7-2 with TRBJ1-2; possible D gene TRBD1, 6 bases. Per germline, CDR1 SGHTA and CDR2 FQGNSA. This CDR3 region has 15 residues. Trimming took off 2 bases at V and 4 bases at J, with 14 bases between the two ends. CDR3 protein: CASSLPTGWPYGYTF. The CDR3 DNA sequence: TGTGCCAGCAGCTTACCAACAGGGTGGCCCTATGGCTACACCTTC.

The rearrangement joins TRBV19 to TRBJ1-2; D is undetermined. The ends were cut back, 4 bases at V and 6 bases at J, with 9 bases in the middle. This CDR3 spans 12 amino acids. Germline assignment: CDR1 LNHDA and CDR2 SQIVND (reference sequence). CDR3 amino acids: CASSTPSDGYTF. The CDR3 DNA reads as TGTGCCAGTAGTACCCCCTCGGATGGCTACACCTTC.

The J gene is TRBJ2-2, the V gene TRBV25-1, with no clear D. Deletions cut 6 bases from V and 3 bases from J, with 11 bases between. Germline V gene sequence: CDR1 MGHDK, CDR2 SYGVNS. This CDR3 spans 14 amino acids. For the CDR3, the DNA is TGTGCCAGCAGGGCCCGGACGGACACCGGGGAGCTGTTTTTT. Translated, it gives CASRARTDTGELFF.

The chain recombines TRBV7-2 with TRBJ2-1, with TRBD2 matching 9 bases. The CDR3 runs 16 residues. J lost 1 base, V lost 5 bases, and 6 bases had no gene match. CDR1 and CDR2 (germline): SGHTA, FQGNSA. CDR3 DNA: TGTGCCAGCAGCGGCACTAGCGGGCCGTCCTACAATGAGCAGTTCTTC. Translating it yields CASSGTSGPSYNEQFF. Looking up the rest from reference TRBV7-2 and TRBJ2-1 gives the full variable domain: GAGVSQSPSNKVTEKGKDVELRCDPISGHTALYWYRQSLGQGLEFLIYFQGNSAPDKSGLPSDRFSAERTGGSVSTLTIQRTQQEDSAVYLCASSGTSGPSYNEQFFGPGTRLTVL.

CDR3 coding DNA: TGTGCCAGCAACCGGGGTCCCAACCAAGAGACCCAGTACTTC. This translates into CASNRGPNQETQYF. The chain recombines TRBV5-5 with TRBJ2-5; tentatively, D is TRBD2 (5 bases). The V and J ends lost 6 bases and 0 bases respectively, with 12 bases between them. CDR1 is SGHKS and CDR2 is YYEKEE in the germline V gene (reference sequence). CDR3 length equals 14 residues.

This rearrangement joins TRBV5-8 to TRBJ2-2; D possibly corresponds to TRBD1 (5 bases). This CDR3 comprises 13 residues. The V end lost 2 bases, the J end lost 8 bases, and 10 bases lay between the germline ends. Germline-derived CDR1 and CDR2 are SGHTS and YDEGEE. The CDR3 bases are TGTGCCAGCAGCTTTAGGGGCCGAGGGGAGCTGTTTTTT. Its translation is CASSFRGRGELFF.

This clone occurred once. V is TRBV5-1 and J is TRBJ2-1; D remains ambiguous. The CDR3 consists of 14 residues. Germline V gene sequence: CDR1 SGHRS, CDR2 YFSETQ. With 4 bases removed from V and 6 bases from J, the gap between germline ends came to 14 bases. CDR3 DNA: TGCGCCAGCAGCCACTCTCTATTAGGCAATGAGCAGTTCTTC. Translated: CASSHSLLGNEQFF. Based on the CDR3 plus reference TRBV5-1 and TRBJ2-1, the full variable domain is KAGVTQTPRYLIKTRGQQVTLSCSPISGHRSVSWYQQTPGQGLQFLFEYFSETQRNKGNFPGRFSGRQFSNSRSEMNVSTLELGDSALYLCASSHSLLGNEQFFGPGTRLTVL.

CDR3 sequence reads: CASSRTGGNQPQHF. The CDR3 DNA is TGTGCCAGCAGTCGGACAGGGGGCAATCAGCCCCAGCATTTT. J is TRBJ1-5 and V is TRBV19, with 9 positions matching TRBD1. The CDR3 runs to 14 residues. Germline CDR1 LNHDA, CDR2 SQIVND (reference sequence). V was pared by 9 bases and J by 2 bases, with 5 bases of the junction left unmatched.

The chain uses TRBV6-2 or TRBV6-3 and TRBJ1-5, with a possible D match to TRBD1 (6 bases). From germline, CDR1 is MNHEY and CDR2 SVGEGT. The V gene lost 0 bases and the J gene lost 5 bases, with 14 bases spanning the gap. This CDR3 comprises 16 residues. As DNA, the CDR3 is TGTGCCAGCAGTTACTCTACAGGGCAGGGAGATCAGCCCCAGCATTTT. Translation: CASSYSTGQGDQPQHF.

The V and J genes are TRBV7-2 and TRBJ1-4; D unclear. The V end was cut by 5 bases, the J end by 0 bases, with 10 bases between. CDR3 length equals 15 residues. The V gene's germline CDR1 is SGHTA and CDR2 FQGNSA. CDR3 sequence: CASSPAPSTNEKLFF. CDR3 in DNA: TGTGCCAGCAGCCCCGCCCCGTCAACTAATGAAAAACTGTTTTTT.

The chain has TRBV30 and TRBJ1-3; D unresolved. V was clipped by 7 bases and J by 1 base, with 8 bases between them. CDR3 length: 12 amino acids. CDR1 and CDR2 from the germline V gene are GTSNPN and SVGIG (reference sequence). This CDR3 is CALAGSGNTIYF. The CDR3 DNA sequence: TGTGCCTTGGCGGGGTCTGGAAACACCATATATTTT.